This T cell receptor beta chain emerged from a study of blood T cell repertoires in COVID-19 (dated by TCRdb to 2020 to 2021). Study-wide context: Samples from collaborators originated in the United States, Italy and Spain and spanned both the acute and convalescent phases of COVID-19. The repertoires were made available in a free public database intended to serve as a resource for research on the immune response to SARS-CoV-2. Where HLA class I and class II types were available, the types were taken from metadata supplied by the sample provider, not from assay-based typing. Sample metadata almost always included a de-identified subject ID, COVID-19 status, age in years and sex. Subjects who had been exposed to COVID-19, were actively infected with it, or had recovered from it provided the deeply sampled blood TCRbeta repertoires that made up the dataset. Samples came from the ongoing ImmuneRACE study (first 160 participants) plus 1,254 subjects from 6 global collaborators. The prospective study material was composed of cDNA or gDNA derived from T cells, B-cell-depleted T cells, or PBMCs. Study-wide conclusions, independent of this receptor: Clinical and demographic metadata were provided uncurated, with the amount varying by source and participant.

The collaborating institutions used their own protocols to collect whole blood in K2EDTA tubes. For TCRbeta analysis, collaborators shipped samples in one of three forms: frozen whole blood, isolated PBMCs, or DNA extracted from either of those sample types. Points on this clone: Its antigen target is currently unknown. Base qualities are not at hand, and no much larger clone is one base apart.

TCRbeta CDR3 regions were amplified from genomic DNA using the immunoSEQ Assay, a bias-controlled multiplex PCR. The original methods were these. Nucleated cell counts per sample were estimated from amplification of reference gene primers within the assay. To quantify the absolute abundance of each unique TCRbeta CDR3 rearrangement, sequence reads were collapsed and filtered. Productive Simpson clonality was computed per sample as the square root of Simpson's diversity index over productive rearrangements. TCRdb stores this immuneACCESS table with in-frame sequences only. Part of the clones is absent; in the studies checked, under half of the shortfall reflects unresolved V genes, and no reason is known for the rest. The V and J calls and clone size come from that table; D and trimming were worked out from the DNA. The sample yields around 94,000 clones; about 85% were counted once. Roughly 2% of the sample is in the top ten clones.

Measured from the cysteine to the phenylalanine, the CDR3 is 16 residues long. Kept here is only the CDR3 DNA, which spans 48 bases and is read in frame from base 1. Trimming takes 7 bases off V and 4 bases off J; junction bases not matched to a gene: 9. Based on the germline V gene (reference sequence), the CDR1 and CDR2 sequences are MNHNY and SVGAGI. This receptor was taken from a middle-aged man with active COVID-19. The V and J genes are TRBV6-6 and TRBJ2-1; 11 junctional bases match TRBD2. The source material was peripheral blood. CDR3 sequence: CASIRLAGGGYNEQFF. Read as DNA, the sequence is TGTGCCAGCATAAGGCTAGCGGGGGGCGGGTACAATGAGCAGTTCTTC.